Following are 29 T cell receptor beta chains from one sample sequenced in a study of PD-1 blockade in classical Hodgkin lymphoma. Repertoires were generated with immunoSEQ multiplex PCR, while TCRdb's copy carries only in-frame clones and drops some. Counted here are some 50,000 clones, around 76% occurring once; the ten biggest clones make up roughly 12%. Indicated time point: cycle 4 day 1 (C4D1), after 5 to 7 weeks of nivolumab. Every one of the patients relapsed after autologous stem cell transplantation (brentuximab vedotin exposure was variable). The sample in question was peripheral blood mononuclear cells (PBMCs), obtained before the fourth cycle of nivolumab. These receptors all come from a human donor with classical Hodgkin lymphoma.

J is TRBJ1-5 and V is TRBV25-1, with a tentative D call TRBD1 (5 bases). The length of the CDR3 is 14 residues. Germline V gives CDR1 MGHDK, CDR2 SYGVNS. The V gene lost 3 bases and the J gene lost 5 bases, with 11 bases spanning the gap. The CDR3, as DNA: TGTGCCAGCAGTGATAAGCGGGGGGATCAGCCCCAGCATTTT. Protein product: CASSDKRGDQPQHF.

This chain connects TRBV6-5 to TRBJ2-1; 8 nucleotides agree with TRBD2. This CDR3 spans 15 amino acids. Losses at the gene ends were 2 bases for V and 5 bases for J; bases not matched to a gene: 5. In germline, CDR1 is MNHEY, CDR2 SVGAGI. CDR3 region: CASSYRSSGHNEQFF. The DNA for the CDR3 is TGTGCCAGCAGTTACCGGTCTAGCGGGCACAATGAGCAGTTCTTC.

The rearrangement links TRBV9 to TRBJ1-5; D remains unclear. Germline V lookup: CDR1 SGDLS, CDR2 YYNGEE. V was pared by 0 bases and J by 3 bases, with 7 bases between. This CDR3 spans 14 amino acids. The CDR3 sequence is CASSVEGFNQPQHF. DNA of the CDR3: TGTGCCAGCAGCGTAGAAGGATTCAATCAGCCCCAGCATTTT. The complete variable domain, with remaining parts taken from reference TRBV9 and TRBJ1-5, reads DSGVTQTPKHLITATGQRVTLRCSPRSGDLSVYWYQQSLDQGLQFLIQYYNGEERAKGNILERFSAQQFPDLHSELNLSSLELGDSALYFCASSVEGFNQPQHFGDGTRLSIL.

This clone has a single count. V is TRBV27 and J is TRBJ2-3; no firm D call. The germline gives CDR1 MNHEY, CDR2 SMNVEV (reference sequence). The CDR3 length is 13 residues. V dropped 1 base and J dropped 1 base, with 3 bases sitting between them. CDR3 loop: CASSLFGTDTQYF. The CDR3 DNA follows: TGTGCCAGCAGTTTATTTGGCACAGATACGCAGTATTTT.

This clone was observed a few times. The V and J genes are TRBV5-4 and TRBJ2-1; tentatively, D is TRBD1 (6 bases). V lost 0 bases and J 14 bases, leaving 15 bases between the germline ends. Per the germline V gene, CDR1 is SGHNT and CDR2 is YYREEE (reference sequence). This CDR3 is built from 13 residues. The CDR3 DNA is TGTGCCAGCAGCTTGGGGCAGGGGATCCCTGAGTTCTTC. Translating gives CASSLGQGIPEFF.

The chain joins TRBV28 to TRBJ1-2, with a weak D call TRBD1 (5 bases). CDR3 length: 15 amino acids. V gave up 6 bases and J gave up 4 bases, with 18 bases separating them. Germline CDR1 is MDHEN and CDR2 is SYDVKM. This chain's CDR3 is CASRTNLQATYGYTF. In DNA, the CDR3 is TGTGCCAGCAGAACCAATTTACAGGCGACCTATGGCTACACCTTC.

This sequence joins TRBV27 and TRBJ2-3; D possibly corresponds to TRBD1 (6 bases). V was shortened by 5 bases and J by 6 bases, with 18 bases between the two germline ends. Germline V lookup: CDR1 MNHEY, CDR2 SMNVEV (reference sequence). This CDR3 region has 15 residues. The CDR3 sequence is CASSLRDIRWDTQYF. The CDR3 DNA reads TGTGCCAGCAGTCTCCGGGACATACGGTGGGATACGCAGTATTTT.

V usage is TRBV2 and J usage is TRBJ2-1; 7 positions match TRBD1. The V gene end was trimmed by 4 bases and the J gene end by 5 bases; junction bases not matched to a gene: 8. The CDR3 sequence is 15 residues long. The germline gives CDR1 SNHLY, CDR2 FYNNEI. In nucleotides, the CDR3 is TGTGCCAGCAGTGGGGAACAGGGGATGGACAATGAGCAGTTCTTC. Translating gives CASSGEQGMDNEQFF.

The gene calls are TRBV5-1 and TRBJ2-3, with TRBD1 identical over 7 bases. This CDR3 has 13 residues. Germline V lookup: CDR1 SGHRS, CDR2 YFSETQ. V was pared by 5 bases and J by 2 bases, with 2 bases of the junction left unmatched. For the CDR3, the DNA is TGCGCCAGCAGGGGGACAGACACAGATACGCAGTATTTT. Translation gives CASRGTDTDTQYF. The full variable domain, its missing parts supplied by reference TRBV5-1 and TRBJ2-3, is KAGVTQTPRYLIKTRGQQVTLSCSPISGHRSVSWYQQTPGQGLQFLFEYFSETQRNKGNFPGRFSGRQFSNSRSEMNVSTLELGDSALYLCASRGTDTDTQYFGPGTRLTVL.

The CDR3 region is CASSFARSGNTIYF. The CDR3 nucleotides are TGTGCCAGCAGCTTCGCAAGGTCTGGAAACACCATATATTTT. The chain recombines TRBV7-2 with TRBJ1-3, with no clear D. Between the trimmed V and J ends, which lost 3 bases and 1 base, there was a span of 7 bases. Per the germline V gene, CDR1 is SGHTA and CDR2 is FQGNSA. This CDR3 is 14 amino acids long.

The chain has TRBV28 and TRBJ1-5; 12 positions match TRBD1. The CDR3 contains 16 residues. Trimming cost V 0 bases and J 9 bases; bases outside gene matches: 6. The V gene's germline CDR1 is MDHEN and CDR2 SYDVKM. CDR3 bases: TGTGCCAGCAGTTTATGGGGGACAGGGGGCCTATTGCCCCAGCATTTT. Amino acids: CASSLWGTGGLLPQHF.

CDR3 DNA sequence: TGTGCCAGCAGCGGGGACAGGGACTATGGCTACACCTTC. It yields the protein CASSGDRDYGYTF. The chain joins TRBV5-6 to TRBJ1-2, with TRBD1 identical over 9 bases. Germline trimming cut 4 bases from V and 3 bases from J; bases unmatched to any gene: 1. The CDR3 has 13 amino acids. The germline V gene has CDR1 SGHDT and CDR2 YYEEEE.

This clone was observed many times. The chain has TRBV5-6 and TRBJ2-2; TRBD2 is a possible D gene (5 bases). V lost 4 bases, J lost 5 bases, and 12 bases lay in between. The CDR3 has 14 residues. The germline gives CDR1 SGHDT, CDR2 YYEEEE. CDR3 protein: CASSLDSGTGELFF. The DNA of the CDR3 is TGTGCCAGCAGCCTTGATTCGGGGACCGGGGAGCTGTTTTTT.

The chain joins TRBV21-1 to TRBJ2-3; the DNA was not used to check the table's D call, TRBD2. TRBV21-1 is a pseudogene locus. The length of the CDR3 is 15 residues. CDR3 residues: CASSLKESYTDTQYF. CDR3 in DNA: TGTGCCAGCAGCCTTAAGGAGTCCTACACAGATACGCAGTATTTT.

In its sample, this clone was seen once. This chain uses TRBV5-1 with TRBJ1-1; tentatively, D is TRBD1 (5 bases). The CDR3 extends over 16 amino acids. Trimming shortened V by 4 bases and J by 0 bases, and 16 bases separated the two germline ends. Germline CDR1 reads SGHRS; CDR2 reads YFSETQ. The chain's CDR3 is CASSPQGYRMNTEAFF. The CDR3 coding sequence is TGCGCCAGCAGCCCCCAGGGTTATAGAATGAACACTGAAGCTTTCTTT.

This clone was detected a few times. The chain recombines TRBV19 with TRBJ1-5; 7 positions agree with TRBD1. Germline V gives CDR1 LNHDA, CDR2 SQIVND (reference sequence). Trimming at V came to 6 bases and at J to 0 bases, leaving 5 bases not matched to a gene. The length of the CDR3 is 15 residues. The CDR3 nucleotides are TGTGCCAGTAGCTTGGGACAGCATAGCAATCAGCCCCAGCATTTT. It codes for CASSLGQHSNQPQHF.

The chain employs TRBV29-1 and TRBJ1-1; D not resolved. CDR3 length: 12 amino acids. V was cut by 7 bases and J by 3 bases, with 12 bases left in between. Germline-derived CDR1 and CDR2 are SQVTM and ANQGSEA. CDR3 loop: CSAGWGDTEAFF. The CDR3 DNA sequence: TGCAGCGCTGGGTGGGGTGACACTGAAGCTTTCTTT.

The chain recombines TRBV15 with TRBJ2-1; D remains ambiguous. With 2 bases removed from V and 3 bases from J, the gap between germline ends came to 5 bases. Per the germline V gene, CDR1 is LNHNV and CDR2 is YYDKDF (reference sequence). The CDR3 has 13 residues. The CDR3 protein is CATSRYSYNEQFF. Here the CDR3 DNA reads TGTGCCACCAGCAGATACAGCTACAATGAGCAGTTCTTC.

This clone was recorded only once. This chain links TRBV6-6 with TRBJ2-4; D might be TRBD1 (6 bases). With 2 bases removed from V and 5 bases from J, the gap between germline ends came to 13 bases. The CDR3 is 15 residues long. Germline CDR1 is MNHNY and CDR2 is SVGAGI (reference sequence). The CDR3 DNA reads TGTGCCAGCAGTTACGCCGGGACACTAGAAAACATTCAGTACTTC. Translating gives CASSYAGTLENIQYF.

This chain's CDR3 is CASTGSGNTIYF. The CDR3 nucleotides are TGTGCCAGCACAGGCTCTGGAAACACCATATATTTT. V is TRBV25-1 and J is TRBJ1-3; D is unresolved. CDR1 MGHDK and CDR2 SYGVNS come from the germline V gene. This CDR3 is 12 amino acids long. Trimming pared 7 bases from V and 0 bases from J, leaving 4 bases between. Full variable domain (remainder filled in from reference TRBV25-1 and TRBJ1-3): EADIYQTPRYLVIGTGKKITLECSQTMGHDKMYWYQQDPGMELHLIHYSYGVNSTEKGDLSSESTVSRIRTEHFPLTLESARPSHTSQYLCASTGSGNTIYFGEGSWLTVV.

The chain carries TRBV15 and TRBJ1-1; D unclear. The CDR3 is made up of 12 amino acids. Per germline, CDR1 LNHNV and CDR2 YYDKDF (reference sequence). Trimming cost V 5 bases and J 5 bases, with 9 bases left between them. CDR3 DNA sequence: TGTGCCACCAGCTTAGGCGGGACTGAAGCTTTCTTT. Translating gives CATSLGGTEAFF.

In its sample, this clone was seen a few times. The V call is TRBV27, the J call TRBJ2-5; 7 bases fit TRBD1. CDR1 is MNHEY, CDR2 SMNVEV, per germline (reference sequence). Trimming removed 5 bases from V and 2 bases from J; junction bases left unmatched: 11. The CDR3 consists of 16 residues. CDR3 in amino acids: CASSHYRQGWQETQYF. Here the CDR3 DNA reads TGTGCCAGCAGTCACTATCGACAGGGTTGGCAAGAGACCCAGTACTTC.

The chain uses TRBV5-1 and TRBJ2-7, with D unclear. The germline V and J ends were trimmed by 0 bases and 5 bases, with 3 bases remaining between them. The CDR3 consists of 11 residues. CDR1 is SGHRS and CDR2 is YFSETQ in the germline V gene. The CDR3 is CASSLEDEQYF. For the CDR3, the DNA is TGCGCCAGCAGCTTGGAGGACGAGCAGTACTTC.

This clone has a handful of counts. The CDR3 protein is CAISPGLAGETQYF. For the CDR3, the DNA is TGTGCCATCAGCCCGGGACTAGCGGGAGAGACCCAGTACTTC. The rearrangement joins TRBV10-3 to TRBJ2-5, with 12 nucleotides matching TRBD2. CDR3 length: 14 residues. The V and J ends lost 6 bases and 4 bases, in that order; junction bases with no gene match: 3. In germline, CDR1 is ENHRY, CDR2 SYGVKD.

This clone was seen a single time. The rearrangement joins TRBV4-1 to TRBJ2-1; maybe TRBD2 (6 bases). The CDR3 covers 13 residues. The germline CDR1 and CDR2 sequences are MGHRA and YSYEKL. Deletions cut 6 bases from V and 10 bases from J, with 16 bases between. CDR3: CASRLTTGDEQFF. As DNA, the CDR3 is TGCGCCAGCAGACTAACCACGGGAGACGAGCAGTTCTTC.

This clone appeared a few times. The chain links TRBV9 to TRBJ2-7, with D possibly TRBD1 on 6 matching bases. There are 14 residues in the CDR3. V was trimmed by 0 bases and J by 2 bases, leaving 9 bases between them. CDR1 is SGDLS and CDR2 is YYNGEE in the germline V gene. CDR3 loop: CASSVGDITYEQYF. CDR3 DNA: TGTGCCAGCAGCGTAGGGGACATTACCTACGAGCAGTACTTC.

J is TRBJ2-2 and V is TRBV7-6, with D possibly being TRBD2 (7 bases). CDR3 length: 15 amino acids. CDR1 and CDR2 from the germline V gene are SGHVS and FNYEAQ. Trimming cost V 5 bases and J 5 bases, with 15 bases left between them. CDR3 DNA sequence: TGTGCCAGCAGCCCATCGGGGGGCCGTACCGGGGAGCTGTTTTTT. This sequence encodes CASSPSGGRTGELFF. The full variable domain, rest sourced from reference TRBV7-6 and TRBJ2-2, is GAGVSQSPRYKVTKRGQDVALRCDPISGHVSLYWYRQALGQGPEFLTYFNYEAQQDKSGLPNDRFSAERPEGSISTLTIQRTEQRDSAMYRCASSPSGGRTGELFFGEGSRLTVL.

The chain uses TRBV5-8 and TRBJ2-2; 9 bases line up with TRBD2. The trim removed 0 bases at V and 0 bases at J, leaving 0 bases unmatched. CDR1 is SGHTS, CDR2 YDEGEE, per germline. The CDR3 sequence is 16 residues long. The CDR3 DNA reads as TGTGCCAGCAGCTTGGGACTAGCGGCGAACACCGGGGAGCTGTTTTTT. Its protein product is CASSLGLAANTGELFF.

The chain has TRBV28 and TRBJ1-3; D ambiguous. V lost 5 bases to trimming and J lost 2 bases, with 16 bases between them. CDR3 size: 16 residues. Per germline, CDR1 MDHEN and CDR2 SYDVKM. CDR3 nucleotides: TGTGCCAGCAGTATCCCCAGCCCTTGGACTGGAAACACCATATATTTT. This gives the protein CASSIPSPWTGNTIYF.